The rows below give T cell receptor beta chains drawn from one sample of a study of CD8 T cells in ankylosing spondylitis. TCRdb itself ran the 5' RACE reads through MiXCR, one entry per CDR3 protein. The sample includes roughly 200,000 distinct CDR3 sequences, roughly 25% of them seen just once. The sequenced material came from blood, either unsorted or a sorted T cell fraction (not recorded which). Every receptor here comes from a male donor with ankylosing spondylitis or in good health (not recorded which). The conserved cysteine and the conserved F or W are not part of the CDR3 here.

j_call v_call cdr3_length cdr3_aa
TRBJ2-7 TRBV28 13 ASSTPSATSYEQY
TRBJ2-7 TRBV3-1 10 ASSLGHFGQY
TRBJ2-3 TRBV4-1 12 ASRTGPSTDTQY
TRBJ2-7 TRBV10-3 14 AISEPNALAGYEQY
TRBJ2-1 TRBV12-3/TRBV12-4 13 ASSLRRGPYNEQF
TRBJ2-4 TRBV28 13 ASSSIMRGKNIQY
TRBJ2-2 TRBV5-5 11 ASSFTVTGELF
TRBJ1-2 TRBV5-1 13 ASSEPGQPNYGYT
TRBJ2-7 TRBV15 15 ATSRATFGRGENEQY
TRBJ2-1 TRBV24-1 12 ATSDLRTGNEQF
TRBJ2-7 TRBV4-1 12 ASSLRDPPYEQY
TRBJ2-4 TRBV20-1 12 SAPARGAKNIQY
TRBJ2-1 TRBV4-2 15 ASSLRGRGDPSNEQF
TRBJ2-7 TRBV12-3/TRBV12-4 14 ASSLHPERSSYEQY
TRBJ2-1 TRBV11-2 13 ASSPYGSSYNEQF
TRBJ2-1 TRBV15 9 ATSTRYEQF
TRBJ2-2 TRBV27 10 ASSLGDRRLF
TRBJ2-3 TRBV29-1 12 SVEPGVGADTQY
TRBJ2-7 TRBV3-1 12 ASSSRQEGYEQY
TRBJ2-7 TRBV20-1 9 SAGTTYEQY
TRBJ2-3 TRBV5-1 13 ASSLRGDNTDTQY
TRBJ1-1 TRBV9 17 ASSVRGRGQGVMNTEAF
TRBJ2-2 TRBV20-1 13 SATLAGRGTGELF
TRBJ2-7 TRBV29-1 14 SVKGGSSRSSYEQY
TRBJ1-1 TRBV9 12 ASSVQGASTEAF
TRBJ2-3 TRBV11-2 9 ASSSADTQY